This record looks at one T cell receptor (beta chain) sequence and its context. TCRdb keeps only in-frame clones here, not all; method: immunoSEQ multiplex PCR. This table has 250,000 or so clones, about 84% appearing once. Germline assignment: CDR1 SGHAT and CDR2 FQNNGV. The length of the CDR3 is 14 residues. Trimming left V 5 bases short and J 1 base short, with 10 bases between. This record comes from a study of blood T cell repertoires in COVID-19. This sequence was found in a man of 80 years or more with acute or convalescent COVID-19. This rearrangement joins TRBV11-2 to TRBJ2-3; no firm D call. The specimen sequenced was peripheral blood. The CDR3 bases are TGTGCCAGCAGCCCTCCGGCGGGCACAGATACGCAGTATTTT. Translated: CASSPPAGTDTQYF.